Presented here are 30 T cell receptor beta chains from one specimen sequenced in a study of technical replicates of blood from a handful of donors. Assay: immunoSEQ multiplex PCR; the TCRdb copy retains only in-frame clones and omits some. The repertoire holds 68,000 or so clones, roughly 92% seen once, with about 0.38% in the top ten. Sequenced sample: T cells isolated from PBMCs. The receptors originated from a human donor in good health.

J is TRBJ1-1 and V is TRBV15; 9 nucleotides match TRBD1. Germline V CDR1 and CDR2: LNHNV, YYDKDF (reference sequence). The CDR3 sequence is 15 residues long. V was pared by 1 base and J by 5 bases, with 5 bases of the junction left unmatched. The chain's CDR3 is CATSRAGTGLTEAFF. The DNA of the CDR3 is TGTGCCACCAGCAGAGCCGGGACAGGGCTAACTGAAGCTTTCTTT.

This clone was found once. The chain couples TRBV7-9 to TRBJ1-1, with D unresolved. CDR3 length: 13 residues. The germline V gene encodes CDR1 SEHNR and CDR2 FQNEAQ (reference sequence). V dropped 3 bases and J dropped 5 bases, with 10 bases sitting between them. CDR3 residues: CASSLRSMTEAFF. In nucleotides, the CDR3 is TGTGCCAGCAGCTTGAGGAGCATGACTGAAGCTTTCTTT.

The chain joins TRBV5-4 to TRBJ2-2; 8 nucleotides align to TRBD2. V was pared by 1 base and J by 3 bases, with 8 bases of the junction left unmatched. This CDR3 comprises 17 residues. Germline V gene sequence: CDR1 SGHNT, CDR2 YYREEE (reference sequence). CDR3 loop: CASSLNPTGGDTGELFF. CDR3 DNA sequence: TGTGCCAGCAGCTTGAATCCGACGGGAGGGGACACCGGGGAGCTGTTTTTT.

The chain couples TRBV19 to TRBJ1-2; 12 nucleotides agree with TRBD1. The germline CDR1 and CDR2 sequences are LNHDA and SQIVND (reference sequence). V was clipped by 10 bases and J by 6 bases; unmatched bases: 12. CDR3 size: 15 residues. CDR3 DNA: TGTGCCACCCCCGGGACAGGGGGCGCTTTCGATGGCTACACCTTC. Its protein product is CATPGTGGAFDGYTF.

The chain is built from TRBV4-1 and TRBJ2-7, with D possibly TRBD2 on 6 matching bases. Per germline, CDR1 MGHRA and CDR2 YSYEKL. The CDR3 has 17 amino acids. With 4 bases removed from V and 5 bases from J, the gap between germline ends came to 24 bases. CDR3 region: CASSPYPAGGPTNEQYF. CDR3 DNA: TGCGCCAGCAGCCCATACCCAGCGGGCGGGCCAACCAACGAGCAGTACTTC.

The rearrangement links TRBV7-9 to TRBJ2-1; D remains unclear. The V end was cut by 0 bases, the J end by 5 bases, with 8 bases between. This CDR3 has 14 residues. Germline values: CDR1 SEHNR, CDR2 FQNEAQ (reference sequence). CDR3 coding DNA: TGTGCCAGCAGCTTAGCGCCGTCAGACAATGAGCAGTTCTTC. Amino acids: CASSLAPSDNEQFF.

V is TRBV28 and J is TRBJ2-2; TRBD2 matches 7 bases. Germline V gives CDR1 MDHEN, CDR2 SYDVKM. The CDR3 is 13 residues long. With V trimmed by 9 bases and J by 5 bases, 6 bases remained unmatched. The CDR3: CASAERGTGELFF. The CDR3 DNA is TGTGCCAGTGCCGAGCGGGGAACCGGGGAGCTGTTTTTT.

This clone appeared a few times. The chain combines TRBV9 with TRBJ2-2; D gene ambiguous. Germline V lookup: CDR1 SGDLS, CDR2 YYNGEE. Trimming pared 1 base from V and 3 bases from J, leaving 7 bases between. The CDR3 spans 14 residues. The CDR3 loop is CASSVRVYTGELFF. CDR3 coding DNA: TGTGCCAGCAGCGTACGGGTCTACACCGGGGAGCTGTTTTTT.

In its sample, this clone was seen once. The genes are TRBV11-2 and TRBJ2-7; TRBD1 might be the D (6 bases). Trimming removed 1 base at V and 2 bases at J, with 9 bases between. The CDR3 is made up of 14 amino acids. Looked up from germline, CDR1 is SGHAT and CDR2 is FQNNGV. The DNA of the CDR3 is TGTGCCAGCAGCTTAGTTGGGGGCCCCTACGAGCAGTACTTC. As protein: CASSLVGGPYEQYF.

CDR3: CASSTTGELFF. As DNA, the CDR3 is TGCGCCAGCAGCACAACCGGGGAGCTGTTTTTT. The gene calls are TRBV10-1 and TRBJ2-2; no firm D call. The V end lost 6 bases, the J end lost 5 bases, and 4 bases lay between the germline ends. Per germline, CDR1 WNHNN and CDR2 SYGVQD (reference sequence). There are 11 residues in the CDR3.

The rearrangement joins TRBV7-2 to TRBJ2-7; weak D call: TRBD1 (6 bases). The CDR3 totals 13 residues. V lost 5 bases to trimming and J lost 2 bases, with 10 bases between them. Per the germline V gene, CDR1 is SGHTA and CDR2 is FQGNSA. CDR3 bases: TGTGCCAGCAGCAAACAGGGTACCTACGAGCAGTACTTC. Amino acids: CASSKQGTYEQYF.

The chain combines TRBV5-1 with TRBJ2-2; the D gene is possibly TRBD1 (6 bases). CDR3 length equals 15 residues. Germline values: CDR1 SGHRS, CDR2 YFSETQ. The ends were cut back, 8 bases at V and 3 bases at J, with 17 bases in the middle. In DNA, the CDR3 is TGCGCCAGTCGAAGGGACATACGAGACACCGGGGAGCTGTTTTTT. It specifies CASRRDIRDTGELFF.

The J gene is TRBJ2-7, the V gene TRBV30; possible D gene TRBD2, 6 bases. Germline CDR1 reads GTSNPN; CDR2 reads SVGIG (reference sequence). This CDR3 has 14 amino acids. The V end lost 0 bases, the J end lost 0 bases, and 9 bases lay between the germline ends. As DNA, the CDR3 is TGTGCCTGGAGTGTGTGGCGGGACTCCTACGAGCAGTACTTC. Its protein product is CAWSVWRDSYEQYF.

V gene TRBV5-6 combines with J gene TRBJ2-7; TRBD2 matches 11 bases. V lost 4 bases, J lost 1 base, and 4 bases stayed unmatched. Germline CDR1 reads SGHDT; CDR2 reads YYEEEE. The CDR3 is made up of 15 amino acids. In DNA form, the CDR3 reads TGTGCCAGCAGCACTACTAGCGGGAGATCCTACGAGCAGTACTTC. It translates to CASSTTSGRSYEQYF.

This chain links TRBV28 with TRBJ1-1; D ambiguous. V dropped 5 bases and J dropped 0 bases, with 13 bases sitting between them. CDR1 is MDHEN and CDR2 is SYDVKM in the germline V gene. The CDR3 covers 15 residues. CDR3 DNA sequence: TGTGCCAGCAGTCCAACCACACCGTTGAACACTGAAGCTTTCTTT. It codes for CASSPTTPLNTEAFF.

The rearrangement uses TRBV10-3 and TRBJ1-2; D is undetermined. V was trimmed by 2 bases and J by 1 base, leaving 5 bases between them. CDR1 ENHRY and CDR2 SYGVKD come from the germline V gene. This CDR3 is 13 amino acids long. For the CDR3, the DNA is TGTGCCATCAGTGAGGGCAATAACTATGGCTACACCTTC. Its translation is CAISEGNNYGYTF.

This clone showed up just once. Here the CDR3 reads CASSLRGSYEQYF. The CDR3 coding sequence is TGTGCCAGCAGCTTGCGCGGTTCCTACGAGCAGTACTTC. The V call is TRBV5-5, the J call TRBJ2-7; D gene uncertain. V was trimmed by 1 base and J by 1 base, leaving 6 bases between them. The CDR3 length is 13 residues. CDR1 and CDR2 (germline): SGHKS, YYEKEE (reference sequence).

This clone is a singleton in its sample. This chain uses TRBV6-5 with TRBJ2-1; 7 bases agree with TRBD1. Germline CDR1 reads MNHEY; CDR2 reads SVGAGI. Trimming removed 7 bases from V and 0 bases from J; junction bases left unmatched: 0. There are 13 residues in the CDR3. The CDR3 is CASTGGSYNEQFF. DNA for the CDR3: TGTGCCAGCACAGGGGGCTCCTACAATGAGCAGTTCTTC.

DNA of the CDR3: TGTGCCAGCAGCCGAAGCATAGGGGCCGGGGAGCAGTACTTC. As protein: CASSRSIGAGEQYF. The J gene is TRBJ2-7, the V gene TRBV14; possible D gene TRBD1, 5 bases. The length of the CDR3 is 14 residues. V lost 4 bases to trimming and J lost 7 bases, with 17 bases between them. The V gene's germline CDR1 is SGHDN and CDR2 FVKESK.

The chain links TRBV27 to TRBJ2-1; 9 bases align to TRBD2. CDR1 MNHEY and CDR2 SMNVEV come from the germline V gene (reference sequence). After removal of 5 bases from V and 3 bases from J, the junction contained 8 bases not matched to a gene. The CDR3 covers 16 residues. Written as DNA, the CDR3 is TGTGCCAGCAGTCCCATACTAGCGGGTCTCTACAATGAGCAGTTCTTC. It specifies CASSPILAGLYNEQFF.

This clone was picked up one time. The chain is built from TRBV4-3 and TRBJ1-5, with D unclear. V shed 0 bases and J shed 5 bases, with 11 bases lying between them. CDR1 and CDR2 from the germline V gene are LGHNA and YSLEER. This CDR3 is 15 amino acids long. The DNA of the CDR3 is TGCGCCAGCAGCCAAGACAACTTTGCGGATCAGCCCCAGCATTTT. This codes for CASSQDNFADQPQHF.

The gene calls are TRBV4-2 and TRBJ1-5; D gene unclear. V was shortened by 5 bases and J by 4 bases, with 18 bases between the two germline ends. CDR1 is LGHNA and CDR2 is YNFKEQ in the germline V gene. The CDR3 is made up of 16 amino acids. For the CDR3, the DNA is TGTGCCAGCAGCTACAGTTGGGAGGGAAAGAATCAGCCCCAGCATTTT. This gives the protein CASSYSWEGKNQPQHF.

This clone has only one observation. The chain recombines TRBV7-2 with TRBJ2-3, with 9 bases that match TRBD2. The CDR3 covers 16 residues. Unmatched junction bases numbered 7, after V lost 5 bases and J lost 1 base. In germline, CDR1 is SGHTA, CDR2 FQGNSA. CDR3 residues: CASSPTTSGRTDTQYF. CDR3 nucleotides: TGTGCCAGCAGCCCCACAACTAGCGGGCGCACAGATACGCAGTATTTT.

The chain uses TRBV6-5 and TRBJ1-2; D is unresolved. CDR3 length equals 15 residues. Germline CDR1 and CDR2: MNHEY and SVGAGI. The V end lost 2 bases, the J end lost 8 bases, and 18 bases lay between the germline ends. Written as DNA, the CDR3 is TGTGCCAGCAGTTACAGAGGACCCAACCGGGAGGGCTACACCTTC. Protein product: CASSYRGPNREGYTF.

The chain uses TRBV6-5 and TRBJ1-5; D possibly corresponds to TRBD1 (6 bases). Germline-derived CDR1 and CDR2 are MNHEY and SVGAGI. The CDR3 runs 12 residues. With 4 bases removed from V and 12 bases from J, the gap between germline ends came to 13 bases. The CDR3 is CASSSGGGHQHF. The CDR3 nucleotides are TGTGCCAGCAGTTCCGGCGGGGGCCACCAGCATTTT.

This chain joins TRBV12-5 and TRBJ2-1; 8 positions agree with TRBD2. The CDR3 has 17 amino acids. The V gene end was trimmed by 1 base and the J gene end by 6 bases; junction bases not matched to a gene: 11. The germline CDR1 and CDR2 sequences are LGHNT and FRNRAP. CDR3 DNA: TGTGCTAGTGGTTTGGGGACCGGGACTAGAAAGGGCAATGAGCAGTTCTTC. This codes for CASGLGTGTRKGNEQFF.

CDR3 in amino acids: CASSELEGGNTIYF. The CDR3 nucleotides read TGTGCCAGCAGTGAATTGGAGGGAGGAAACACCATATATTTT. The rearrangement links TRBV25-1 to TRBJ1-3; D unresolved. The length of the CDR3 is 14 residues. Trimming stripped 1 base from V and 4 bases from J, with 8 bases between. From germline, CDR1 is MGHDK and CDR2 SYGVNS.

This clone was picked up a small number of times. The rearrangement joins TRBV7-9 to TRBJ1-1, with D perhaps TRBD1 (5 bases). This CDR3 comprises 14 residues. The V gene lost 3 bases and the J gene lost 1 base, with 9 bases spanning the gap. Germline V lookup: CDR1 SEHNR, CDR2 FQNEAQ (reference sequence). The CDR3 loop is CASSFGGGNTEAFF. In DNA, the CDR3 is TGTGCCAGCAGCTTCGGGGGAGGGAACACTGAAGCTTTCTTT.

The chain recombines TRBV6-1 with TRBJ1-5; possibly TRBD1 for D (6 bases). Between the trimmed V and J ends, which lost 6 bases and 7 bases, there was a span of 19 bases. Per the germline V gene, CDR1 is MNHNS and CDR2 is SASEGT. This CDR3 has 15 residues. In DNA, the CDR3 is TGTGCCAGCAGACTAACTCAGGGGAGAGGGCAGCCCCAGCATTTT. It yields the protein CASRLTQGRGQPQHF.

The chain uses TRBV7-2 and TRBJ2-3; 8 positions agree with TRBD2. The germline CDR1 and CDR2 sequences are SGHTA and FQGNSA. Germline trimming cut 3 bases from V and 7 bases from J; bases unmatched to any gene: 9. CDR3 length: 15 residues. CDR3 loop: CASSFIREGRNTQYF. CDR3 in DNA: TGTGCCAGCAGCTTTATACGGGAGGGCCGGAATACGCAGTATTTT. The full variable domain, completed using reference TRBV7-2 and TRBJ2-3, is GAGVSQSPSNKVTEKGKDVELRCDPISGHTALYWYRQSLGQGLEFLIYFQGNSAPDKSGLPSDRFSAERTGGSVSTLTIQRTQQEDSAVYLCASSFIREGRNTQYFGPGTRLTVL.